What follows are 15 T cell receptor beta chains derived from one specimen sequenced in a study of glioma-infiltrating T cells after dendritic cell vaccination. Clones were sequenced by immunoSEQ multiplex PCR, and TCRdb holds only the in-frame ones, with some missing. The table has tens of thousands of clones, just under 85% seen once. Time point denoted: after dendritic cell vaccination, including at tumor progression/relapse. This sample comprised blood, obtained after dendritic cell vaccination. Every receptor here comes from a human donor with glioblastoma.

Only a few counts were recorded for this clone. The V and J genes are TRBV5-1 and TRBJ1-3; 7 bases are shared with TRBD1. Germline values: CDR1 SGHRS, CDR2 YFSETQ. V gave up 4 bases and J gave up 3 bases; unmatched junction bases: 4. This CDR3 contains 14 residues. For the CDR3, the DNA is TGCGCCAGCAGCACGACAGGGTATGGAAACACCATATATTTT. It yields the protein CASSTTGYGNTIYF.

In DNA form, the CDR3 reads TGCGCCAGCAGCATAGGGACAAACTCCTACGAGCAGTACTTC. Residues: CASSIGTNSYEQYF. The chain recombines TRBV5-1 with TRBJ2-7; D might be TRBD1 (6 bases). V was pared by 4 bases and J by 0 bases, with 11 bases between. Per the germline V gene, CDR1 is SGHRS and CDR2 is YFSETQ. The CDR3 is 14 residues long.

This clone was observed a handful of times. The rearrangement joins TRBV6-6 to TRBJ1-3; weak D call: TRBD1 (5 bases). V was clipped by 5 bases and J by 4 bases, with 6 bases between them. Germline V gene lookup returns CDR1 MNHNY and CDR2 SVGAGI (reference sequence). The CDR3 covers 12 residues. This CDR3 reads CASSRQGNTIYF. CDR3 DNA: TGTGCCAGCAGTCGACAGGGAAACACCATATATTTT.

The CDR3 nucleotides are TGCGCCAGCAGCCAAGGCACAGGACCCGTGAACACTGAAGCTTTCTTT. Protein sequence: CASSQGTGPVNTEAFF. The chain employs TRBV4-1 and TRBJ1-1; TRBD1 is a possible D gene (5 bases). This CDR3 contains 16 residues. V was clipped by 1 base and J by 0 bases, with 12 bases between them. CDR1 is MGHRA, CDR2 YSYEKL, per germline.

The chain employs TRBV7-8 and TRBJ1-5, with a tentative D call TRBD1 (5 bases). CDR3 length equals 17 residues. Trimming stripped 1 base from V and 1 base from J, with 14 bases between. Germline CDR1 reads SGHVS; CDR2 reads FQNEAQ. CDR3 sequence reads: CASSLGERRGSNQPQHF. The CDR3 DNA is TGTGCCAGCAGCTTAGGGGAGCGTCGGGGGAGCAATCAGCCCCAGCATTTT.

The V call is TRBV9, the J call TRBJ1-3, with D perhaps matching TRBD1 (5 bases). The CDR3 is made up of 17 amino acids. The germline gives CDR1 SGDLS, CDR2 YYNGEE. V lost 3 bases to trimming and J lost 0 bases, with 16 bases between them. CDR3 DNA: TGTGCCAGCAGCGCCGCAGGGCCGAACTTCTCTGGAAACACCATATATTTT. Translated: CASSAAGPNFSGNTIYF.

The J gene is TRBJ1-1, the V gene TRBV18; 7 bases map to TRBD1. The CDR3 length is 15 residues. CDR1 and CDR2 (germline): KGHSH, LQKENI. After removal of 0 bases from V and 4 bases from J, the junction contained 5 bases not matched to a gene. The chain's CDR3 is CASSPPTGLVTEAFF. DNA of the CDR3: TGTGCCAGCTCACCACCGACAGGGTTGGTCACTGAAGCTTTCTTT.

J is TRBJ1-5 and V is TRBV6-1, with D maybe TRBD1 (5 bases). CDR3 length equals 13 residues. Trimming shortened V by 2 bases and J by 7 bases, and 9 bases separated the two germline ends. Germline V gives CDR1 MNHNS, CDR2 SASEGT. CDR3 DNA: TGTGCCAGCAGTGAAAGGGGAGGCCAGCCCCAGCATTTT. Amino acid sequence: CASSERGGQPQHF.

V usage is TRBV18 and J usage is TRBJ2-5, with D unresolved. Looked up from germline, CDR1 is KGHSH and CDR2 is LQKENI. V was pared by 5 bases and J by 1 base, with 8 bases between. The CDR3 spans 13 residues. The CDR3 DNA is TGTGCCAGCTCATATACAGTCCAAGAGACCCAGTACTTC. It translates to CASSYTVQETQYF. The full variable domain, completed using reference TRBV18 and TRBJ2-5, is NAGVMQNPRHLVRRRGQEARLRCSPMKGHSHVYWYRQLPEEGLKFMVYLQKENIIDESGMPKERFSAEFPKEGPSILRIQQVVRGDSAAYFCASSYTVQETQYFGPGTRLLVL.

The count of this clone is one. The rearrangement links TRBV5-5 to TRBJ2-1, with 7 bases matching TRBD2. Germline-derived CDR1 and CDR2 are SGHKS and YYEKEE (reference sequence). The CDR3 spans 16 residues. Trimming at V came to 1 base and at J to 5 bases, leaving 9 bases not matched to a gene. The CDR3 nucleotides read TGTGCCAGCAGCTTGTGGGGCGGGGGAGAGAACAATGAGCAGTTCTTC. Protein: CASSLWGGGENNEQFF.

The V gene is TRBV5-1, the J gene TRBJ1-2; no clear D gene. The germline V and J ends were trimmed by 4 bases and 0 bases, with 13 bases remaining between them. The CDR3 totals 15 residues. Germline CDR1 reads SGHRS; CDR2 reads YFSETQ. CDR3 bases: TGCGCCAGCAGCCCAACGCGGACTCCTAACTATGGCTACACCTTC. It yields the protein CASSPTRTPNYGYTF. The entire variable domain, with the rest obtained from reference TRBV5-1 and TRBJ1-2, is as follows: KAGVTQTPRYLIKTRGQQVTLSCSPISGHRSVSWYQQTPGQGLQFLFEYFSETQRNKGNFPGRFSGRQFSNSRSEMNVSTLELGDSALYLCASSPTRTPNYGYTFGSGTRLTVV.

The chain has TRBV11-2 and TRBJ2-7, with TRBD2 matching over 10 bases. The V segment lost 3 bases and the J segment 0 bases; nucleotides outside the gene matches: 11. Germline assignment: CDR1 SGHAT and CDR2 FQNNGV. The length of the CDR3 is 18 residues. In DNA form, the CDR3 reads TGTGCCAGCAGCTTCGCTCCCGGGACTAGCGAAATCTCCTACGAGCAGTACTTC. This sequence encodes CASSFAPGTSEISYEQYF. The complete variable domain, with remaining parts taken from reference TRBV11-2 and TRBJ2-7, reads EAGVAQSPRYKIIEKRQSVAFWCNPISGHATLYWYQQILGQGPKLLIQFQNNGVVDDSQLPKDRFSAERLKGVDSTLKIQPAKLEDSAVYLCASSFAPGTSEISYEQYFGPGTRLTVT.

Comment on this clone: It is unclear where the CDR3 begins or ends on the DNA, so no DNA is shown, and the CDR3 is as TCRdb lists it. CDR3 in amino acids: CACSAGLGYEQYF. V is TRBV30 and J is TRBJ2-7; the table assigns TRBD2, which was not confirmed against the DNA. Germline CDR1 GTSNPN, CDR2 SVGIG (reference sequence). Inclusive of both ends, the CDR3 amounts to 13 amino acids.

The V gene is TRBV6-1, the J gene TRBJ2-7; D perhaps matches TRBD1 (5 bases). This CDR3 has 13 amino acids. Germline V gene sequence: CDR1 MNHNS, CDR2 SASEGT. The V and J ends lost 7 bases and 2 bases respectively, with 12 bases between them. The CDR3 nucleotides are TGTGCCAGCACCCACCCAGGGCCCTACGAGCAGTACTTC. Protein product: CASTHPGPYEQYF.

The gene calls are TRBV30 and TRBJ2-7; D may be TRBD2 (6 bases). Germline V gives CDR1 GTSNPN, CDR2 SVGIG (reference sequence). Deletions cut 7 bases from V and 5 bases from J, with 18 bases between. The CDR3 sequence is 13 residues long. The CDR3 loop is CALVGEAGHEQYF. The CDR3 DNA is TGTGCCTTGGTAGGGGAAGCGGGCCACGAGCAGTACTTC.